A selection of T cell receptor beta chains follows, all from one sample in a study of response to subunit inactivated influenza vaccine. TCRdb passed the RT-PCR reads through MiXCR, listing each CDR3 protein once. The data show about 480,000 distinct CDR3 sequences, 13% seen once. This sample comprised PBMCs from blood, obtained roughly 48 days after vaccination. The receptor set was obtained from a man over 45 who received an inactivated influenza vaccine. Both conserved end residues are part of each CDR3. Size values are once, few and many counts, or a class for expanded clones, and some rows have none.

abundance,v_gene,CDR3aa
few,TRBV20-1,CSASWRQGDIGQFF
NA,TRBV20-1,CSARETSGRGDF
many,TRBV10-2,CASSPESYNEQFF
many,TRBV12-3/TRBV12-4,CASSPGRRTQYF
few,TRBV29-1,CSVEGQRTDTQYF
few,TRBV5-5,CASSLERISSYNEQFF
few,TRBV4-3,CASSQDSSGTDTQYF
few,TRBV7-2,CASSPGGRQYEQYF
NA,TRBV5-1,CASSLEQLTGYNEQFF
few,TRBV4-2,CASSQVPNTGELFF
NA,TRBV11-2,CASSGTGTSGGVYTGELFF
few,TRBV5-5,CASSSFWGSNQPQHF
few,TRBV12-3/TRBV12-4,CASSWNYGYTF
many,TRBV6-6,CAIRGTGGTEAFF
few,TRBV6-1,CASSWGRKNTEAFF
many,TRBV6-5,CASSFRNSGANVLTF
few,TRBV12-3/TRBV12-4,CASTRTGVQPQHF
NA,TRBV7-9,CASSSGGFATNEKLFF
NA,TRBV15,CATSTSGRKGAYNEQFF
NA,TRBV20-1,CSASPSGGAGAKNIQYF
many,TRBV10-3,CAIAKSSYNEQFF
NA,TRBV20-1,CSAYRTGVNTEAFF
many,TRBV3-1,CASSLQSPGEQFF
NA,TRBV9,CASSSPSENTGELFF
NA,TRBV29-1,CSVARTGGAGGDTQYF
few,TRBV12-3/TRBV12-4,CASSRPGQAGSYEQYF
NA,TRBV20-1,CSARRRGGGNTGELFF
NA,TRBV4-2,CASSQVGTVTDTQYF
NA,TRBV20-1,CSALTMTASYGYTF
many,TRBV12-3/TRBV12-4,CASSFLWASGGENYEQYF
many,TRBV12-3/TRBV12-4,CASSFGRSLGGELFF
NA,TRBV4-3,CASSQLASGKNEQFF
many,TRBV7-2,CASSLALAGSGAQYF
NA,TRBV5-6,CASSYATSGSTGELFF
NA,TRBV3-1,CASSRGFTGELFF
NA,TRBV11-2,CASRTGSYEQYF
NA,TRBV5-1,CASKIGGEANSPLHF
many,TRBV15,CATSREPKSIEGEDWEQYF
few,TRBV12-3/TRBV12-4,CASSHGQGGSGANVLTF
few,TRBV30,CAWSVGVYQETQYF
few,TRBV5-1,CASSLAGRVSDEQFF
NA,TRBV7-2,CASSYQRASQETQYF
NA,TRBV24-1,CATSDSYSGQRTGELFF
few,TRBV15,CATSSAYRRYNEQFF
few,TRBV24-1,CATSDDRRDPRPDTQYF
few,TRBV12-3/TRBV12-4,CASSGIYEQFF
few,TRBV5-1,CASSRDENEQFF
few,TRBV10-3,CAISEVRNTGELFF
few,TRBV11-2,CASSGKGELAGMGETQYF
few,TRBV21-1,CASSWKQGSTDTQYF
NA,TRBV4-3,CASSHGLADISTDTQYF
few,TRBV5-1,CASSGGQGRITEAFF
few,TRBV10-3,CAISESKGLARNNEQFF
NA,TRBV28,CASSLSLDRSSYEQYF
NA,TRBV20-1,CSAQETGFMNYGYTF
NA,TRBV7-8,CASSPGQGLKETQYF
NA,TRBV6-2/TRBV6-3,CASSLAPGQGAFEQYF
NA,TRBV11-2,CASSLRAGNQPQHF
NA,TRBV12-3/TRBV12-4,CASRHREGGTEAFF
few,TRBV9,CASSAPTGGGTEAFF